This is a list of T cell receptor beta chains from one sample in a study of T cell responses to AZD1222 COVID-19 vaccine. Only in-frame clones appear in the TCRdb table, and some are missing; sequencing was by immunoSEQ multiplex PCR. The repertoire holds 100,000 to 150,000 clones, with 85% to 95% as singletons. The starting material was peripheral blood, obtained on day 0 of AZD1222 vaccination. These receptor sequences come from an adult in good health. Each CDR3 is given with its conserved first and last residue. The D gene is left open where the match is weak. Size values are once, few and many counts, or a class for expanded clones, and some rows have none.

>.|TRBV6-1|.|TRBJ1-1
CASSEAGRLLEAFF
TGTGCCAGCAGTGAAGCGGGGAGGCTACTTGAAGCTTTCTTT
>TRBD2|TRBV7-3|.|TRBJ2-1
CASSPDMAGVREQFF
TGTGCCAGCAGCCCCGATATGGCGGGAGTACGGGAGCAGTTCTTC
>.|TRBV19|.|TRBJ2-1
CASRHKDEDYLDEQFF
TGTGCCAGTAGGCATAAGGACGAAGATTATCTGGATGAGCAGTTCTTC
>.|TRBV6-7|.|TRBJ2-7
CASSGNFWATADPEQYF
TGTGCCAGCAGTGGTAATTTTTGGGCGACAGCAGATCCCGAGCAGTACTTC
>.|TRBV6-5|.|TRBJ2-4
CASSYSSGIQYF
TGTGCCAGCAGTTACTCTTCTGGCATTCAGTACTTC
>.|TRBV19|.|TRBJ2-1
CASSIFPYGYMIEQFF
TGTGCCAGTAGTATATTCCCCTACGGCTATATGATCGAGCAGTTCTTC
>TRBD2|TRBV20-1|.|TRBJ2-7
CSASQRGAYEQYF
TGCAGTGCTAGTCAGCGGGGGGCCTACGAGCAGTACTTC
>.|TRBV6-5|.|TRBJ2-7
CASTFTGEYYEQYF
TGTGCCAGCACCTTCACCGGGGAATACTACGAGCAGTACTTC
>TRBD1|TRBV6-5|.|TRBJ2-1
CASSRGNDNEQFF
TGTGCCAGCAGCAGGGGGAACGACAATGAGCAGTTCTTC
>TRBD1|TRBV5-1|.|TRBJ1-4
CASSYRQGQNEKLFF
TGCGCCAGCAGCTATAGACAGGGGCAAAATGAAAAACTGTTTTTT
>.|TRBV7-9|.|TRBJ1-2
CASTPLGRVSGYTF
TGTGCCAGCACCCCTCTTGGAAGGGTTAGTGGCTACACCTTC
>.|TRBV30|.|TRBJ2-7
CACYSAGSPYEQYF
TGTGCCTGTTATTCCGCGGGTAGTCCCTACGAGCAGTACTTC
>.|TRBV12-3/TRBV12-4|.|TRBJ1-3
CASRPSGGNTIYF
TGTGCCAGCAGACCCTCCGGGGGAAACACCATATATTTT
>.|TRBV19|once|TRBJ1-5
CASTPSQGGQPQHF
TGTGCCAGTACCCCAAGTCAGGGAGGTCAGCCCCAGCATTTT
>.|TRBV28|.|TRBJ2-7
CASTSPEGSYEQYF
TGTGCCAGCACCTCCCCCGAGGGGTCCTACGAGCAGTACTTC
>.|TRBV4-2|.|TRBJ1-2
CASSQVGQYTF
TGTGCCAGCAGCCAAGTTGGCCAGTACACCTTC
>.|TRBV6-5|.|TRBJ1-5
CASRHFEYSNQPQHF
TGTGCCAGCAGACACTTCGAGTATAGCAATCAGCCCCAGCATTTT
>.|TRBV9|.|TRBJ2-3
CASSVSGTTDTQYF
TGTGCCAGCAGCGTTAGCGGAACCACAGATACGCAGTATTTT
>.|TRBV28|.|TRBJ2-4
CASSLAKNIQYF
TGTGCCAGCAGTTTGGCCAAAAACATTCAGTACTTC
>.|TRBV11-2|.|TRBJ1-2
CASSLYRAAGYTF
TGTGCCAGCAGCTTATACCGGGCGGCGGGCTACACCTTC
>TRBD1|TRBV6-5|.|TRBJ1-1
CASRTTGSTEAFF
TGTGCCAGCAGGACGACAGGGAGCACTGAAGCTTTCTTT
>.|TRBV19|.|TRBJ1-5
CATSGTFSNQPQHF
TGTGCCACCTCCGGGACGTTTAGCAATCAGCCCCAGCATTTT
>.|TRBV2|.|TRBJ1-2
CASRLSTGEDGYTF
TGTGCCAGCCGTTTGAGTACTGGAGAGGATGGCTACACCTTC